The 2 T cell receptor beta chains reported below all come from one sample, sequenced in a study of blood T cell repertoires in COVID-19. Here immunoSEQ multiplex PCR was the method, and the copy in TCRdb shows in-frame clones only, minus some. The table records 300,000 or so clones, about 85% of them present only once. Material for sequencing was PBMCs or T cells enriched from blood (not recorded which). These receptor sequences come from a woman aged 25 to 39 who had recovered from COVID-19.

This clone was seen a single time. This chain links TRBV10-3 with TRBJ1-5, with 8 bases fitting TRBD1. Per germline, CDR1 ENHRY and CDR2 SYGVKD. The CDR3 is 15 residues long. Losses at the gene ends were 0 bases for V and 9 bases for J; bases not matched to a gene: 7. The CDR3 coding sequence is TGTGCCATCAGTGAGTCGGGACAGGCCTTAGGGCCCCAGCATTTT. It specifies CAISESGQALGPQHF.

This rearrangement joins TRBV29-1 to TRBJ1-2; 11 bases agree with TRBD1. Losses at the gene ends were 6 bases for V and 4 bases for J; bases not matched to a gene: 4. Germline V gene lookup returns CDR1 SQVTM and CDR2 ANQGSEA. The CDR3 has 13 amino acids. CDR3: CSVAGQGGYGYTF. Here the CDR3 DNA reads TGCAGCGTGGCGGGACAGGGGGGCTATGGCTACACCTTC.